These 27 T cell receptor beta chains were sequenced from one sample in a study of cytomegalovirus exposure and HLA in healthy donors. The PCR used 60 Vbeta and 13 Jbeta primers. Generated by immunoSEQ multiplex PCR, the TCRdb table keeps only in-frame clones and is missing some. Among around 210,000 clones, roughly 81% were seen once, and the ten largest hold about 0.25%. Input material: PBMCs. Receptor source: a girl aged 2-10 years in good health and CMV-seronegative.

This clone was detected a few times. An end of the junction does not agree with germline; a read error may underlie this. The chain carries TRBV10-1 and TRBJ2-2, with TRBD2 as a possible D gene (5 bases). The length of the CDR3 is 13 residues. Germline V gene sequence: CDR1 WNHNN, CDR2 SYGVQD (reference sequence). CDR3 loop: CASSATNTGELFF. The CDR3 bases are TGCGCCAGCAGTGCCACGAACACCGGGGAACTGTTTTTT.

This clone was counted a few times. The chain joins TRBV2 to TRBJ2-6; a weak D match, TRBD1 (6 bases). The V end was cut by 6 bases, the J end by 1 base, with 10 bases between. Germline CDR1 SNHLY, CDR2 FYNNEI. CDR3 size: 15 residues. For the CDR3, the DNA is TGTGCCAGCAGGGCAGGGGAATCTGGGGCCAACGTCCTGACTTTC. Residues: CASRAGESGANVLTF.

The rearrangement joins TRBV27 to TRBJ1-5, with 8 bases lining up with TRBD1. J was trimmed by 4 bases and V by 4 bases; bases with no gene match: 3. The CDR3 is 14 residues long. CDR1 is MNHEY and CDR2 is SMNVEV in the germline V gene (reference sequence). CDR3 nucleotide sequence: TGTGCCAGCAGTTACCGGACAGGGAATCAGCCCCAGCATTTT. Translated: CASSYRTGNQPQHF.

The chain joins TRBV11-2 to TRBJ1-4; 8 bases fit TRBD1. V was pared by 1 base and J by 7 bases, with 8 bases of the junction left unmatched. Germline V CDR1 and CDR2: SGHAT, FQNNGV. The CDR3 contains 16 residues. CDR3 nucleotide sequence: TGTGCCAGCAGCTTAGCGCCGGACAGGGTGGCTGAAAAACTGTTTTTT. Translating gives CASSLAPDRVAEKLFF.

The V and J genes are TRBV7-2 and TRBJ1-3; possible D gene TRBD1, 6 bases. The CDR3 is made up of 14 amino acids. Trimming took off 4 bases at V and 0 bases at J, with 7 bases between the two ends. Germline V gene lookup returns CDR1 SGHTA and CDR2 FQGNSA. CDR3 sequence reads: CASSWTASGNTIYF. CDR3 coding DNA: TGTGCCAGCAGCTGGACAGCCTCTGGAAACACCATATATTTT.

The chain employs TRBV6-5 and TRBJ1-2; D perhaps matches TRBD1 (6 bases). The V end lost 2 bases, the J end lost 6 bases, and 16 bases lay between the germline ends. Germline V gene data show CDR1 as MNHEY and CDR2 as SVGAGI. CDR3 size: 15 residues. The CDR3 region has the DNA TGTGCCAGCAGTTACAGGCCGGACAGCTTCGATGGCTACACCTTC. It encodes CASSYRPDSFDGYTF.

CDR3: CASSPLRAGQSYNSPLHF. The CDR3 DNA reads TGTGCCAGCTCACCACTTCGCGCAGGGCAATCCTATAATTCACCCCTCCACTTT. The chain recombines TRBV18 with TRBJ1-6, with TRBD1 as a possible D gene (5 bases). V was clipped by 1 base and J by 1 base, with 14 bases between them. Germline V gives CDR1 KGHSH, CDR2 LQKENI. CDR3 size: 18 residues.

The chain recombines TRBV30 with TRBJ1-6; D is possibly TRBD1 (5 bases). Germline V gene data show CDR1 as GTSNPN and CDR2 as SVGIG (reference sequence). The CDR3 sequence is 15 residues long. V lost 0 bases and J lost 7, with 13 bases in between. CDR3: CAWSVQGASNSPLHF. The CDR3 DNA sequence: TGTGCCTGGAGTGTACAAGGGGCGTCCAATTCACCCCTCCACTTT.

V is TRBV7-2 and J is TRBJ2-5; 9 nucleotides agree with TRBD1. This CDR3 contains 15 residues. The germline CDR1 and CDR2 sequences are SGHTA and FQGNSA. The V segment lost 5 bases and the J segment 1 base; nucleotides outside the gene matches: 5. The CDR3 protein is CASSQNRGRQETQYF. As DNA, the CDR3 is TGTGCCAGCAGCCAAAACAGGGGGCGCCAAGAGACCCAGTACTTC.

J is TRBJ1-5 and V is TRBV27, with D possibly being TRBD1 (6 bases). Trimming took 10 bases from V and 1 from J, leaving 26 bases between them. The CDR3 runs 18 residues. Germline CDR1 reads MNHEY; CDR2 reads SMNVEV (reference sequence). As DNA, the CDR3 is TGTGCCACCTCCAAGAAAGGGGTGGGGGCTTGGAGCAATCAGCCCCAGCATTTT. Its translation: CATSKKGVGAWSNQPQHF.

The chain uses TRBV19 and TRBJ1-5; D is perhaps TRBD1 (5 bases). Per the germline V gene, CDR1 is LNHDA and CDR2 is SQIVND (reference sequence). V lost 3 bases to trimming and J lost 6 bases, with 12 bases between them. This CDR3 contains 14 residues. CDR3 coding DNA: TGTGCCAGTAGTATTGGACACTCAACTCAGCCCCAGCATTTT. The encoded protein is CASSIGHSTQPQHF.

This chain joins TRBV5-1 and TRBJ2-1; 7 bases match TRBD1. CDR3 length: 14 residues. The germline gives CDR1 SGHRS, CDR2 YFSETQ. The V and J ends lost 5 bases and 4 bases, in that order; junction bases with no gene match: 6. CDR3 sequence: CASRPGQTYNEQFF. The CDR3 coding sequence is TGCGCCAGCAGGCCGGGACAGACTTACAATGAGCAGTTCTTC.

The chain recombines TRBV1 with TRBJ2-2; the table's TRBD2 call for D was not verified on the DNA. TRBV1 is classified as a pseudogene. The length of the CDR3 is 17 residues. Here the CDR3 DNA reads TGCACCAGCAGCCAAGATGACGGGGGGGCAGGGACCGGGGAGCTGTTTTTT. Protein: CTSSQDDGGAGTGELFF.

The chain uses TRBV4-2 and TRBJ2-7, with a possible D match to TRBD2 (6 bases). The CDR3 sequence is 14 residues long. Germline-derived CDR1 and CDR2 are LGHNA and YNFKEQ. The V end was cut by 3 bases, the J end by 5 bases, with 14 bases between. The CDR3 loop reads CASSHLREPHEQYF. CDR3 nucleotide sequence: TGTGCCAGCAGCCATCTCCGGGAGCCCCACGAGCAGTACTTC.

This chain uses TRBV18 with TRBJ1-4; TRBD1 might be the D (5 bases). The CDR3 sequence is 16 residues long. Germline values: CDR1 KGHSH, CDR2 LQKENI. V was trimmed by 3 bases and J by 5 bases, leaving 16 bases between them. CDR3 loop: CASSPDGQGPNEKLFF. CDR3 nucleotide sequence: TGTGCCAGCTCACCGGATGGACAAGGCCCGAATGAAAAACTGTTTTTT.

This chain connects TRBV11-2 to TRBJ2-5; 10 bases match TRBD1. The V gene's germline CDR1 is SGHAT and CDR2 FQNNGV. The CDR3 loop spans 18 amino acids. V lost 0 bases, J lost 0 bases, and 7 bases stayed unmatched. The CDR3 region has the DNA TGTGCCAGCAGCTTAGAGGGGGGGACAGGGGCTTACCAAGAGACCCAGTACTTC. Translated: CASSLEGGTGAYQETQYF.

The genes are TRBV7-9 and TRBJ1-2; 7 nucleotides align to TRBD1. The CDR3 is made up of 15 amino acids. The germline V gene encodes CDR1 SEHNR and CDR2 FQNEAQ (reference sequence). Unmatched junction bases numbered 10, after V lost 1 base and J lost 8 bases. The CDR3 nucleotides are TGTGCCAGCAGCTTAGGCGGGACAGACGATCGGGGCTACACCTTC. It yields the protein CASSLGGTDDRGYTF. The full variable domain, completed using reference TRBV7-9 and TRBJ1-2, is DTGVSQNPRHKITKRGQNVTFRCDPISEHNRLYWYRQTLGQGPEFLTYFQNEAQLEKSRLLSDRFSAERPKGSFSTLEIQRTEQGDSAMYLCASSLGGTDDRGYTFGSGTRLTVV.

The chain combines TRBV10-3 with TRBJ1-5; D not certain. V shed 2 bases and J shed 7 bases, with 15 bases lying between them. The CDR3 extends over 15 amino acids. Germline CDR1 reads ENHRY; CDR2 reads SYGVKD. As DNA, the CDR3 is TGTGCCATCAGTGAGGGCTCCCGCTCCGGGCAGCCCCAGCATTTT. Protein: CAISEGSRSGQPQHF.

This rearrangement joins TRBV7-8 to TRBJ1-1; possible D gene TRBD1, 5 bases. Per the germline V gene, CDR1 is SGHVS and CDR2 is FQNEAQ. The V end lost 6 bases, the J end lost 2 bases, and 13 bases lay between the germline ends. The CDR3 loop spans 14 amino acids. CDR3 loop: CASRAGTANTEAFF. The CDR3 DNA is TGTGCCAGCAGAGCAGGGACTGCTAACACTGAAGCTTTCTTT.

This clone was observed once. The V call is TRBV7-9, the J call TRBJ1-2; 7 bases line up with TRBD1. With 5 bases clipped from V and 7 bases from J, the junction kept 7 bases outside the gene matches. The CDR3 spans 13 residues. Germline values: CDR1 SEHNR, CDR2 FQNEAQ (reference sequence). The DNA for the CDR3 is TGTGCCAGCAGCCAGGGGGTCGGGTCTGGCTACACCTTC. Its protein is CASSQGVGSGYTF. Full variable domain (rest looked up from reference TRBV7-9 and TRBJ1-2): DTGVSQNPRHKITKRGQNVTFRCDPISEHNRLYWYRQTLGQGPEFLTYFQNEAQLEKSRLLSDRFSAERPKGSFSTLEIQRTEQGDSAMYLCASSQGVGSGYTFGSGTRLTVV.

With regard to this clone: Different DNA sequences within this sample yield the same CDR3. This chain uses TRBV30 with TRBJ1-5; a weak D match, TRBD1 (5 bases). The germline CDR1 and CDR2 sequences are GTSNPN and SVGIG (reference sequence). V was trimmed by 0 bases and J by 10 bases, leaving 7 bases between them. The CDR3 extends over 11 amino acids. The CDR3 DNA is TGTGCCTGGAGTGTTAGGGGCCCCCAGCATTTT. This translates into CAWSVRGPQHF.

The chain's CDR3 is CASMATSGRGYNEQFF. CDR3 nucleotides: TGTGCCAGCATGGCGACTAGCGGGAGGGGTTACAATGAGCAGTTCTTC. This chain links TRBV27 with TRBJ2-1; 14 bases align to TRBD2. Trimming removed 7 bases from V and 4 bases from J; junction bases left unmatched: 6. The CDR3 sequence is 16 residues long. The V gene's germline CDR1 is MNHEY and CDR2 SMNVEV (reference sequence).

There are a few counts of this clone. The chain uses TRBV5-1 and TRBJ1-1; TRBD1 aligns across 10 bases. CDR3 size: 14 residues. V dropped 2 bases and J dropped 3; count of bases not matched to a gene: 1. The germline V gene has CDR1 SGHRS and CDR2 YFSETQ. CDR3 in amino acids: CASSFGTGDTEAFF. CDR3 nucleotide sequence: TGCGCCAGCAGCTTTGGGACAGGGGACACTGAAGCTTTCTTT.

V is TRBV6-1 and J is TRBJ1-6; D remains unclear. Trimming removed 2 bases at V and 9 bases at J, with 8 bases between. The CDR3 loop spans 13 amino acids. Per germline, CDR1 MNHNS and CDR2 SASEGT. The CDR3 loop is CASSEKEVSPLHF. The CDR3 DNA sequence: TGTGCCAGCAGTGAAAAGGAGGTTTCACCCCTCCACTTT.

The chain couples TRBV5-3 to TRBJ2-3; no firm D call. TRBV5-3 belongs to the ORF category, with a function that is uncertain. V lost 7 bases and J lost 3, with 15 bases in between. This CDR3 spans 14 amino acids. The CDR3 nucleotides read TGTGCCAGACATAGGTCCAGCAGGACAGATACGCAGTATTTT. Its translation: CARHRSSRTDTQYF.

V usage is TRBV25-1 and J usage is TRBJ1-4; a weak D match, TRBD1 (6 bases). Between the trimmed V and J ends, which lost 8 bases and 0 bases, there was a span of 19 bases. This CDR3 has 17 residues. CDR1 MGHDK and CDR2 SYGVNS come from the germline V gene. The CDR3 loop is CASGDTTYSATNEKLFF. The CDR3 DNA is TGTGCCAGCGGGGACACCACCTACTCTGCAACTAATGAAAAACTGTTTTTT.

V is TRBV5-6 and J is TRBJ1-2; D is unresolved. With 4 bases removed from V and 4 bases from J, the gap between germline ends came to 17 bases. The germline CDR1 and CDR2 sequences are SGHDT and YYEEEE. The CDR3 runs to 15 residues. The CDR3: CASSPPEGGSYGYTF. CDR3 coding DNA: TGTGCCAGCAGCCCCCCCGAGGGCGGGAGCTATGGCTACACCTTC. The full variable domain, in which reference TRBV5-6 and TRBJ1-2 provide the parts outside the CDR3, is DAGVTQSPTHLIKTRGQQVTLRCSPKSGHDTVSWYQQALGQGPQFIFQYYEEEERQRGNFPDRFSGHQFPNYSSELNVNALLLGDSALYLCASSPPEGGSYGYTFGSGTRLTVV.